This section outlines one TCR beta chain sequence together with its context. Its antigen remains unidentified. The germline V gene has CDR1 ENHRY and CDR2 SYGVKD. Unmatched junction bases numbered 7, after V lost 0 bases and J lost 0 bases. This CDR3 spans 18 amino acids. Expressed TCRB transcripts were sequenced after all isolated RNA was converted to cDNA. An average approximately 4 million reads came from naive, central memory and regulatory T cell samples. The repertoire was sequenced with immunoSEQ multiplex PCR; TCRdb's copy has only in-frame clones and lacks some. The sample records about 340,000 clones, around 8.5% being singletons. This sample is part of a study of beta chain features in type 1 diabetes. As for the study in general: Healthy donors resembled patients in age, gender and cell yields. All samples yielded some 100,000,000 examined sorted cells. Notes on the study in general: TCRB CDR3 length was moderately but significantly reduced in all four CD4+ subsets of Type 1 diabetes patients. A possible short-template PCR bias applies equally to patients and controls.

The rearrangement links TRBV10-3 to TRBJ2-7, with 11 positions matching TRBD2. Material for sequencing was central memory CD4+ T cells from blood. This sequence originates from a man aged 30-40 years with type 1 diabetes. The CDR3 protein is CAISESKTSGGSSYEQYF. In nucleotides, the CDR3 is TGTGCCATCAGTGAGTCGAAAACTAGCGGGGGTAGCTCCTACGAGCAGTACTTC.